This TCR beta chain was sequenced during a study of T cells expressing NK-cell markers. Looking at the study overall: The eight sequenced donors comprised seven who were HCMV-seropositive and one who was seronegative. Study-level results: Of CD8+ T cells, 1.0-7.0% belonged to dominant NKG2C+ clonotypes in five or six donors.

Generation of TCR beta cDNA was performed by 5'RACE template switching incorporating UMIs. For each CDR3 protein, TCRdb gives one entry from its re-call of the 5' RACE reads, without DNA. Across 350,000 to 400,000 distinct CDR3 sequences, the top ten clones capture about 11% of the sample. On this clonotype: Its cognate antigen is unknown.

Germline V lookup: CDR1 SGHAT, CDR2 FQNNGV. The length of the CDR3 is 14 residues. The receptor was derived from a woman between 50 and 59 years old in good health. This chain links TRBV11-2 with TRBJ1-2; TCRdb's assignment of TRBD1 cannot be checked, as there is no DNA. Material for sequencing was blood T cells: a sorted CD56 or NKG2C T cell subset, CD4+ or CD8+ T cells, or bulk PBMC T cells (not recorded which). The CDR3 is CASSDRGTLGGYTF.